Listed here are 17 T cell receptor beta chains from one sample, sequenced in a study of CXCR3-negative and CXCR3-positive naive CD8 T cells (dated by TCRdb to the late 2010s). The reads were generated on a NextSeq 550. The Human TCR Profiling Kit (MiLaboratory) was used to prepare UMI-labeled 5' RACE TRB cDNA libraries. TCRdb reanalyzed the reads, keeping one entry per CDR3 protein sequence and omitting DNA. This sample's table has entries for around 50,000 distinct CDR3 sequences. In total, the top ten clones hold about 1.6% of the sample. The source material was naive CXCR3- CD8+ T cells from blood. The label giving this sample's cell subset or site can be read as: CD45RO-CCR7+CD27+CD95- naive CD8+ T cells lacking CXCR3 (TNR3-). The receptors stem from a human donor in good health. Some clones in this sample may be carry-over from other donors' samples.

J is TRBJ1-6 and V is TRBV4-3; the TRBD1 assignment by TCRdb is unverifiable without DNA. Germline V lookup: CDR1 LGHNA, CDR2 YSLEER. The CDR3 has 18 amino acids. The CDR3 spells CASSQDLDRGGYNSPLHF.

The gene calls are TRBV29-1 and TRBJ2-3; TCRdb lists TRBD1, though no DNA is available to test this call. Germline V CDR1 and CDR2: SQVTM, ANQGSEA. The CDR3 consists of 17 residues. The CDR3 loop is CSVDGQGSLTSTDTQYF.

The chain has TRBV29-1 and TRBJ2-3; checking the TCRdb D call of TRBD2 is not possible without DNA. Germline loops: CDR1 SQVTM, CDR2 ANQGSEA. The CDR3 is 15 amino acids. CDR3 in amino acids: CSVLRTSGVTDTQYF.

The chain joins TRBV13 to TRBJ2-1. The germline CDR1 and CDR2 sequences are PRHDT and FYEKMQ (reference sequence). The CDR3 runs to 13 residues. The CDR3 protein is CASSLDQDNEQFF.

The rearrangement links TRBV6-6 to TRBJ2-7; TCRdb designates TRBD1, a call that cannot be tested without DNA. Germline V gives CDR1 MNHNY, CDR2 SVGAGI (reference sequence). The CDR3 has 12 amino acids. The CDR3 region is CARGQTDYEQYF.

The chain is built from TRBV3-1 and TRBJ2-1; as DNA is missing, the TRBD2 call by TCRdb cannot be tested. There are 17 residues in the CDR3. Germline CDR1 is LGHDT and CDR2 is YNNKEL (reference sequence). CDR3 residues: CASSQAELAGGDNEQFF.

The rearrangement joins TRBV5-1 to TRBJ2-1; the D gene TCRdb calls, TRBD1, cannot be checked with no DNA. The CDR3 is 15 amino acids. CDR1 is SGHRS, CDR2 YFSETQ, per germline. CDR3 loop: CASSLGQGAANEQFF.

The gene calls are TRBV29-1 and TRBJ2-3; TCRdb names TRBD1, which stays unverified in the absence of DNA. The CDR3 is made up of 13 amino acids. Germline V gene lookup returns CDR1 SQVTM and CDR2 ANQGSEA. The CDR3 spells CSARQGSTDTQYF.

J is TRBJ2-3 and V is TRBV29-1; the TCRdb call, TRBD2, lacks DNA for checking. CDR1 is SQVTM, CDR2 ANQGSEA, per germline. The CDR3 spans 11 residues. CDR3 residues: CSAIAVGMQYF.

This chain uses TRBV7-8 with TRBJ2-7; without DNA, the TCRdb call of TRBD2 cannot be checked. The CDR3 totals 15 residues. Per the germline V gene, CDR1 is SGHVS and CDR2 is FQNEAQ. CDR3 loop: CASSLPGEGSYEKYF.

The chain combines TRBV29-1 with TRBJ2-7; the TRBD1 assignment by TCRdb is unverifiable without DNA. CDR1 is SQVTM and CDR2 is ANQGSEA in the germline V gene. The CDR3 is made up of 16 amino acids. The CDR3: CSVEWADPGFLAEQYF.

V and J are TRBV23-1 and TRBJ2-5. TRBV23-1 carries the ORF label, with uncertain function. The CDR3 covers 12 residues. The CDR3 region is CASSQSWETQYF.

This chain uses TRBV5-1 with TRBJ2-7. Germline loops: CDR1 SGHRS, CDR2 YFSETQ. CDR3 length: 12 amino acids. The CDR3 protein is CASSLGSQEQYF.

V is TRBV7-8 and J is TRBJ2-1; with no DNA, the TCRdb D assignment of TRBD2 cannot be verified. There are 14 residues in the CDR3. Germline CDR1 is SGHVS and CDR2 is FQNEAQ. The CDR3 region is CASSLTSGGDEQFF.

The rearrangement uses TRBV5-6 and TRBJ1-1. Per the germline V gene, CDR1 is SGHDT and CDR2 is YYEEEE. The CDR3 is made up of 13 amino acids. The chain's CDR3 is CACSGGLVTEAFF.

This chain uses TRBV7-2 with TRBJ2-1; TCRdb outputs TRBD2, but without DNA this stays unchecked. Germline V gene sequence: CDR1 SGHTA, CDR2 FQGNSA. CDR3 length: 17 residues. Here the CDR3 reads CASSLLGLAGVDNEQFF.

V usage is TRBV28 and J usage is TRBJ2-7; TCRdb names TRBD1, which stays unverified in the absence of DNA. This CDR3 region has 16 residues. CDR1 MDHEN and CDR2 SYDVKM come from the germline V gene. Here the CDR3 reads CASSSRGGVVKNEQYF.